The present TCR beta chain was sequenced within a study of blood T cell repertoires in COVID-19 (dated by TCRdb to 2018 to 2021). Regarding the complete study: The collaborator samples originated in the United States, Italy and Spain and spanned the acute and convalescent phases of COVID-19. Subjects who had been exposed to COVID-19, were actively infected with it, or had recovered from it provided the deeply sampled blood TCRbeta repertoires that made up the dataset. The samples were drawn from two sources: the first 160 participants of the ongoing ImmuneRACE study, and 1,254 subjects contributed by 6 global collaborators. The repertoires were released in a freely available public database intended as a resource for research on the immune response to SARS-CoV-2. Nearly every sample came with metadata listing a de-identified subject ID, COVID-19 status, age in years and sex. The material from the prospective study consisted of cDNA or gDNA derived from T cells, B-cell-depleted T cells, or PBMCs. Where HLA class I and class II types were available, the types were taken from metadata supplied by the sample provider, not from assay-based typing. What the authors observed across the whole study: How much clinical and demographic metadata was included differed by source and by participant, and the metadata was provided uncurated.

About this clone itself: Its antigen remains undetermined. No base quality values were provided; no much bigger clone lies one nucleotide off.

TCRbeta CDR3 regions were amplified from genomic DNA by means of the immunoSEQ Assay, a bias-controlled multiplex PCR. For the original study's pipeline: The number of nucleated cells in each sample was estimated by amplification of reference gene primers within the assay. Sequence reads were collapsed and filtered to measure the absolute abundance of every unique TCRbeta CDR3 rearrangement. For each sample, productive Simpson clonality was calculated by taking the square root of Simpson's diversity index across productive rearrangements. The table comes from immuneACCESS by way of TCRdb, which keeps in-frame sequences with V and J called. Part of the clones is missing from these tables; in studies checked, under half for an unresolved V gene and the rest for unknown reasons. D and trimming come from the DNA, and the V and J calls and clone size come from that table. A total of over 250,000 clones appear in this sample, about four fifths of them only once. The ten largest clones add up to 8% to 10% of the sample.

From the cysteine up to the phenylalanine, the CDR3 has a length of 13 residues. The entry retains the CDR3 DNA only, 39 bases that are in frame from base 1. V sheds 5 bases and J sheds 4 bases, leaving 11 bases between their ends. Reading the germline V gene (reference sequence) gives CDR1 LNHDA and CDR2 SQIVND. Samples from volunteer blood donors who had recovered from COVID-19 were contributed by a second Seattle source. Collaborating institutions collected whole blood in K2EDTA tubes following their own protocols. For TCRbeta analysis, collaborator samples were shipped as frozen whole blood, as isolated PBMCs, or as DNA extracted from either sample type.

Sequencing used peripheral blood. The TCR comes from a woman in her forties or fifties who had recovered from COVID-19. In this chain, TRBV19 is recombined with TRBJ2-5; TRBD2 is possibly the D segment (5 matching bases). The sequenced DNA: TGTGCCAGTAGTTGGGGTGGGAGAGAGACCCAGTACTTC. Its product reads: CASSWGGRETQYF.